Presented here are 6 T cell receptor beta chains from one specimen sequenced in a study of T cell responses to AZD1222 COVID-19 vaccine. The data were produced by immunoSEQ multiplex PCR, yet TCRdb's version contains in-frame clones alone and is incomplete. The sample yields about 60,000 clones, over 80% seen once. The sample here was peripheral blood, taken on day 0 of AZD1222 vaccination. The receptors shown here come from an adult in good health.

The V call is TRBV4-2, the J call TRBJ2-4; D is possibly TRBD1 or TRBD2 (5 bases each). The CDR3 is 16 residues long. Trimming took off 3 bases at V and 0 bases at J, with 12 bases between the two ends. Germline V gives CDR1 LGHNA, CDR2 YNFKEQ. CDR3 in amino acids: CASSHTTGLAKNIQYF. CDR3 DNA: TGTGCCAGCAGCCATACCACAGGACTAGCCAAAAACATTCAGTACTTC.

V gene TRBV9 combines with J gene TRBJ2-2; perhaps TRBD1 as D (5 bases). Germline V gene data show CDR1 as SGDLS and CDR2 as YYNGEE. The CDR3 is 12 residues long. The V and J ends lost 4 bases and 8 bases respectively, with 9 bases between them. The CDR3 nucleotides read TGTGCCAGCAGCCGTGGGGCGGGGGAGCTGTTTTTT. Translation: CASSRGAGELFF. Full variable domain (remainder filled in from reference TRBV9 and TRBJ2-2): DSGVTQTPKHLITATGQRVTLRCSPRSGDLSVYWYQQSLDQGLQFLIQYYNGEERAKGNILERFSAQQFPDLHSELNLSSLELGDSALYFCASSRGAGELFFGEGSRLTVL.

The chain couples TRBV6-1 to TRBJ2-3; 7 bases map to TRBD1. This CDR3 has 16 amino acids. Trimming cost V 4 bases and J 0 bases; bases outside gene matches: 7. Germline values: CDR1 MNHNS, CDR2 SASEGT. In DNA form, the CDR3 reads TGTGCCAGCAGTGCAGAGTGGGACAGTAGCACAGATACGCAGTATTTT. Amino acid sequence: CASSAEWDSSTDTQYF.

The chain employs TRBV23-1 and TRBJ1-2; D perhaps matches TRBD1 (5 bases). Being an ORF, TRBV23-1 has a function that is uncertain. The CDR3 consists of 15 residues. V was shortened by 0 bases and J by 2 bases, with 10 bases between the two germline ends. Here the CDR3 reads CASSQSGNRNYGYTF. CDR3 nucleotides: TGCGCCAGCAGTCAATCAGGGAACAGGAACTATGGCTACACCTTC.

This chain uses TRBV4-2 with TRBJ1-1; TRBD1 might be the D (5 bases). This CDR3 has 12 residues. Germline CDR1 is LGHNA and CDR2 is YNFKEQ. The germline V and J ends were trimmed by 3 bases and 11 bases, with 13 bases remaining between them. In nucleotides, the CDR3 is TGTGCCAGCAGCCAGAGGGACGCGGCGGCTTTCTTT. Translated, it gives CASSQRDAAAFF.

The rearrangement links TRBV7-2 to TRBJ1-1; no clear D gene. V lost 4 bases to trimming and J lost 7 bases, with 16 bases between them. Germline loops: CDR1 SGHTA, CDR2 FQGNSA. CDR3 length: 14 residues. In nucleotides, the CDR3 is TGTGCCAGCAGCTACCAGGTGGAGATCATTGAAGCTTTCTTT. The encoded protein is CASSYQVEIIEAFF.